Listed below are T cell receptor beta chains from one sample, sequenced in a study of T cells in Graves' hyperthyroidism and ophthalmopathy. TCRdb reprocessed the multiplex PCR reads with MiXCR, giving one entry per CDR3 protein. This sample yields a few hundred thousand distinct CDR3 sequences, of which around a sixth are seen a single time; roughly 50% belongs to the top ten. The sequenced sample consisted of blood. These receptors all come from a woman between 45 and 65 years old with Graves' hyperthyroidism. The CDR3 runs from the conserved cysteine through the conserved F or W. The order of the fields is J gene, clone size, V gene, D gene, CDR3 DNA, CDR3 protein. A D gene is named only where the DNA matches it firmly. Clone size is given for some rows only: seen once, a few or many times, or a class if the clone is expanded.

J: TRBJ2-1
size: -
V: TRBV7-9
D: -
DNA: TGTGCCAGCAGCCTGAGGGGGGCTGGTGCAGTGGGACGGCGATCTGAGCAGTTCTTC
CDR3: CASSLRGAGAVGRRSEQFF

J: TRBJ2-1
size: -
V: TRBV20-1
D: -
DNA: TGCAGTGCTAGAAAAGGGACAGGGAGATGGAGCGGGAGGAGTCCCTACAATGAGCAGTTCTTC
CDR3: CSARKGTGRWSGRSPYNEQFF

J: TRBJ2-3
size: -
V: TRBV20-1
D: -
DNA: TGCAGTGCTAGAGAAGCTAGCACAGATACGCAGTATTTT
CDR3: CSAREASTDTQYF

J: TRBJ2-5
size: -
V: TRBV7-7
D: -
DNA: TGTGCTAGCAGCTTGTTTTCCGGGGGCGAAGAGACCCAGTACTTC
CDR3: CASSLFSGGEETQYF

J: TRBJ1-1
size: many
V: TRBV20-1
D: -
DNA: TGCAGTGCTAGAGCGGGGGGCTTCGCTGAAGCTTTCTTT
CDR3: CSARAGGFAEAFF

J: TRBJ2-1
size: -
V: TRBV20-1
D: -
DNA: TGCAGTTCCAATGCTAGGGGGGGAGACTACAATGAGCAGTTCTTC
CDR3: CSSNARGGDYNEQFF

J: TRBJ1-2
size: -
V: TRBV18
D: -
DNA: TGTGCCAGCTCACCTAAGGGGGAAGGCTACACCTTC
CDR3: CASSPKGEGYTF

J: TRBJ1-2
size: few
V: TRBV5-6
D: -
DNA: TGTGCCAGCAGCTTGGCAGGGGTAGATGGCTACACCTTC
CDR3: CASSLAGVDGYTF

J: TRBJ2-2
size: many
V: TRBV2
D: -
DNA: TGTGCCAGCAAGGGGGACCCGAGGGAGCTGTTTTTT
CDR3: CASKGDPRELFF

J: TRBJ2-7
size: -
V: TRBV3-1
D: -
DNA: TGTGCCAGCGGGGGCGGGACCTCCTACGAGCAGTACTTC
CDR3: CASGGGTSYEQYF

J: TRBJ2-7
size: many
V: TRBV15
D: -
DNA: TGTGCCACCAGCAGAGATAATTCCCGGGGGAGATCGTCCTACGAGCAGTACTTC
CDR3: CATSRDNSRGRSSYEQYF

J: TRBJ2-1
size: many
V: TRBV20-1
D: TRBD2
DNA: TGCAGTCCGGGACTAGCGGGTAGGGGGGAGCAGTTCTTC
CDR3: CSPGLAGRGEQFF

J: TRBJ2-3
size: -
V: TRBV24-1
D: -
DNA: TGTGCCACCAGTGTGCCCCCCGAGGCCGGAGATACGCAGTATTTT
CDR3: CATSVPPEAGDTQYF

J: TRBJ2-1
size: -
V: TRBV25-1
D: -
DNA: TGTGCCAGCAGCGCTACGGGACGCAGTTCCTACAATGAGCAGTTCTTC
CDR3: CASSATGRSSYNEQFF

J: TRBJ2-3
size: many
V: TRBV7-9
D: TRBD2
DNA: TGTGCCAGCAGCGAATACGGGACTAGCGGGAGGGCGGCAGATACGCAGTATTTT
CDR3: CASSEYGTSGRAADTQYF

J: TRBJ2-1
size: many
V: TRBV7-9
D: -
DNA: TGTGCCAGCAGGAAAACGGTGAAGGACCCTAACAATGAGCAGTTCTTC
CDR3: CASRKTVKDPNNEQFF

J: TRBJ1-5
size: -
V: TRBV27
D: -
DNA: TGTGCCAGCAGTTTAGCCGGGGGAGTCAATCAGCCCCAGCATTTT
CDR3: CASSLAGGVNQPQHF

J: TRBJ2-7
size: many
V: TRBV7-9
D: TRBD1
DNA: TGTGCCAGCAGCTCCAACAGGGGGAGGAACGAGCAGTACTTC
CDR3: CASSSNRGRNEQYF

J: TRBJ2-7
size: many
V: TRBV5-6
D: TRBD1
DNA: TGTGCCAGCAGCATACGACAGGGCAGCTACGAGCAGTACTTC
CDR3: CASSIRQGSYEQYF

J: TRBJ1-2
size: few
V: TRBV12-3/TRBV12-4
D: TRBD1
DNA: TGTGCCAGCAGATTGGACAGGGCCCCCTATGGCTACACCTTC
CDR3: CASRLDRAPYGYTF

J: TRBJ2-7
size: few
V: TRBV7-6
D: TRBD2
DNA: TGTGCCAGCAGCTTAGGGGAGGGGTACGAGCAGTACTTC
CDR3: CASSLGEGYEQYF

J: TRBJ2-2
size: -
V: TRBV12-3/TRBV12-4
D: TRBD1
DNA: TGTGCCAGCAGTGGACAGGGGGTAAACGGGGAGCTGTTTTTT
CDR3: CASSGQGVNGELFF

J: TRBJ2-1
size: many
V: TRBV20-1
D: TRBD2
DNA: TGCAGTGCTAGACAAACTAGCGGACAACACAATGAGCAGTTCTTC
CDR3: CSARQTSGQHNEQFF

J: TRBJ2-1
size: -
V: TRBV12-3/TRBV12-4
D: TRBD2
DNA: TGTGCCAGCAGTTACAAAGTATTAGCGGGTATCTTCTACAATGAGCAGTTCTTC
CDR3: CASSYKVLAGIFYNEQFF

J: TRBJ2-5
size: -
V: TRBV5-1
D: -
DNA: TGCGCCAGCACACCGACTGTACGGGAGACCCAGTACTTC
CDR3: CASTPTVRETQYF

J: TRBJ1-2
size: many
V: TRBV11-2
D: TRBD1
DNA: TGTGCCAGCAGCTTAGAGACAGGGGGTTACTCCTATGGCTACACCTTC
CDR3: CASSLETGGYSYGYTF

J: TRBJ2-7
size: many
V: TRBV30
D: -
DNA: TGTGCCTGGACCGTACGTATGGGTCCAGCGTACTTC
CDR3: CAWTVRMGPAYF

J: TRBJ1-1
size: many
V: TRBV3-1
D: -
DNA: TGTGCCAGCAGCCCAAGGTTTGGTCGAACTGAAGCTTTCTTT
CDR3: CASSPRFGRTEAFF

J: TRBJ1-4
size: few
V: TRBV25-1
D: -
DNA: TGTGCCAGCGAAGGAATTGCAACTAATGAAAAACTGTTTTTT
CDR3: CASEGIATNEKLFF

J: TRBJ2-1
size: many
V: TRBV11-3
D: TRBD2
DNA: TGTGCCAGCAGCTTTCTCCCTAGCGGGAGGGCCCGTGAGCAGTTCTTC
CDR3: CASSFLPSGRAREQFF

J: TRBJ1-5
size: many
V: TRBV7-2
D: -
DNA: TGTGCCAGCAGCTTGGCGGACCGCTTTTTGGGTCAGCCCCAGCATTTT
CDR3: CASSLADRFLGQPQHF

J: TRBJ2-1
size: many
V: TRBV10-3
D: TRBD1
DNA: TGTGCCATCACCCACGGACAGGGGGCAGAGGGTGAGCAGTTCTTC
CDR3: CAITHGQGAEGEQFF

J: TRBJ1-6
size: many
V: TRBV7-2
D: TRBD1
DNA: TGTGCCAGCAGCTATAGGACAGGGAAGGGTTCACCCCTCCACTTT
CDR3: CASSYRTGKGSPLHF

J: TRBJ1-2
size: -
V: TRBV29-1
D: -
DNA: TGCAGCGTTGGGGGTCCCGGGTCGGAGGACTATGGCTACACCTTC
CDR3: CSVGGPGSEDYGYTF

J: TRBJ1-1
size: many
V: TRBV6-1
D: -
DNA: TGTGCCAGCATCATGAACACTGAAGCTTTCTTT
CDR3: CASIMNTEAFF

J: TRBJ2-1
size: many
V: TRBV5-1
D: TRBD2
DNA: TGCGCCAGCAGCTTGGGCGAGCGGGAGTACAATGAGCAGTTCTTC
CDR3: CASSLGEREYNEQFF

J: TRBJ2-5
size: few
V: TRBV3-1
D: -
DNA: TGTGCCAGCAAATCAGGGACGGGAGAGACCCAGTACTTC
CDR3: CASKSGTGETQYF

J: TRBJ2-7
size: many
V: TRBV20-1
D: TRBD2
DNA: TGCAGTGCTAGAGACCTAGCGGGAGCCTACGAGCAGTACTTC
CDR3: CSARDLAGAYEQYF

J: TRBJ2-2
size: many
V: TRBV30
D: -
DNA: TGTGCCTGGAACGTGGCGGTGCTGAACACCGGGGAGCTGTTTTTT
CDR3: CAWNVAVLNTGELFF

J: TRBJ2-1
size: -
V: TRBV3-1
D: TRBD2
DNA: TGTGCCAGCAGCCAATCAGCGGGAGCTGACAATGAGCAGTTCTTC
CDR3: CASSQSAGADNEQFF

J: TRBJ2-1
size: many
V: TRBV27
D: -
DNA: TGTGCCAGCAGTTTATTAACGTCTGGTGGATTAAGCTCCTACAATGAGCAGTTCTTC
CDR3: CASSLLTSGGLSSYNEQFF

J: TRBJ1-2
size: few
V: TRBV7-2
D: -
DNA: TGTGCCAGCAGCTTAAGTCGTCAAAACTATGGCTACACCTTC
CDR3: CASSLSRQNYGYTF

J: TRBJ1-1
size: many
V: TRBV20-1
D: -
DNA: TGCAGTGCTAGGACCCGGAGGTATCCTGAAGCTTTCTTT
CDR3: CSARTRRYPEAFF

J: TRBJ2-5
size: few
V: TRBV20-1
D: TRBD2
DNA: TGCAGTGCTAGCAACCGGGAGGGCCGGGAAGAGACCCAGTACTTC
CDR3: CSASNREGREETQYF

J: TRBJ2-5
size: many
V: TRBV2
D: TRBD2
DNA: TGTGCCAGCAGTGTTAGTGGTAGCGGGAGTCGAGAGACCCAGTACTTC
CDR3: CASSVSGSGSRETQYF

J: TRBJ2-1
size: many
V: TRBV10-2
D: -
DNA: TGCGCCAGCAGTGGGTATATAGGAAATGAGCAGTTCTTC
CDR3: CASSGYIGNEQFF

J: TRBJ1-2
size: -
V: TRBV5-1
D: TRBD1
DNA: TGCGCCAGCAGCCCGGGACAGGGGGCTACTAACTATGGCTACACCTTC
CDR3: CASSPGQGATNYGYTF

J: TRBJ2-2
size: -
V: TRBV12-3/TRBV12-4
D: TRBD1
DNA: TGTGCCAGCAGTTTCAGGGGGCCCGCCGGGGAGCTGTTTTTT
CDR3: CASSFRGPAGELFF

J: TRBJ1-1
size: many
V: TRBV29-1
D: TRBD1
DNA: TGCAGCGCCACAGGGGGCGGCCACACTGAAGCTTTCTTT
CDR3: CSATGGGHTEAFF

J: TRBJ2-5
size: many
V: TRBV28
D: -
DNA: TGTGCCAGCAGTTCGGAACAGGGCTCGGAGACCCAGTACTTC
CDR3: CASSSEQGSETQYF

J: TRBJ2-3
size: many
V: TRBV11-3
D: TRBD1
DNA: TGTGCCAGCAGCTTATTGGGACAGGGATTCGGGGATACGCAGTATTTT
CDR3: CASSLLGQGFGDTQYF

J: TRBJ1-1
size: -
V: TRBV29-1
D: -
DNA: TGCAGCGTCTGTGCTAGCGGGGACACTGAAGCTTTCTTT
CDR3: CSVCASGDTEAFF

J: TRBJ1-5
size: once
V: TRBV6-5
D: -
DNA: TGTGCCAGCAGTTACATGTGTTGCAGTCAGCCCCAGCATTTT
CDR3: CASSYMCCSQPQHF

J: TRBJ2-2
size: -
V: TRBV19
D: -
DNA: TGTGCCAGTAGTAAACGTAGCCAGGGGCCGAACACCGGGGAGCTGTTTTTT
CDR3: CASSKRSQGPNTGELFF

J: TRBJ1-1
size: many
V: TRBV19
D: -
DNA: TGTGCCTCAGGCTCGGCGTGGAACACTGAAGCTTTCTTT
CDR3: CASGSAWNTEAFF

J: TRBJ1-1
size: many
V: TRBV28
D: -
DNA: TGTGCCAGCAGGCCCTCCGGGCAGAGGACTGAAGCTTTCTTT
CDR3: CASRPSGQRTEAFF

J: TRBJ1-2
size: -
V: TRBV19
D: -
DNA: TGTGCCAGTAGTATCTTAAGGGGCTGGAACTATAGCTACACCTTC
CDR3: CASSILRGWNYSYTF